The clone carrying this T cell receptor (beta chain) was detected many times. Its antigen is unidentified. The data were taken from a study of T cell repertoires in cytomegalovirus infection. About the study: An indication of both CMV infection and matching HLA type came from public TCR beta signatures. Study-wide results and limits: Identification of carriers of CMV plus the relevant HLA was achieved through cumulative public TCR beta family frequency. CMV-specific TCR beta clonotypes restricted by HLA-C were the ones dominating the ex vivo response.

TCRdb independently ran MiXCR on the reads; one entry per CDR3 protein. The sample has roughly 230,000 distinct CDR3 sequences; approximately 22% are singletons. This TCR came from a human donor in good health (CMV status not recorded). Some clones in this sample may be carry-over from other donors' samples. Sequencing was done on a sample of CD8+ T cells from PBMCs.

The CDR3 DNA is TGTGCCAGCAGCTTAAGTGCGGGGTACGAGCAGTACTTC. Translating it yields CASSLSAGYEQYF. The chain links TRBV7-8 to TRBJ2-7; D is possibly TRBD2 (6 bases). Germline-derived CDR1 and CDR2 are SGHVS and FQNEAQ. The germline V and J ends were trimmed by 2 bases and 4 bases, with 9 bases remaining between them. This CDR3 comprises 13 residues.